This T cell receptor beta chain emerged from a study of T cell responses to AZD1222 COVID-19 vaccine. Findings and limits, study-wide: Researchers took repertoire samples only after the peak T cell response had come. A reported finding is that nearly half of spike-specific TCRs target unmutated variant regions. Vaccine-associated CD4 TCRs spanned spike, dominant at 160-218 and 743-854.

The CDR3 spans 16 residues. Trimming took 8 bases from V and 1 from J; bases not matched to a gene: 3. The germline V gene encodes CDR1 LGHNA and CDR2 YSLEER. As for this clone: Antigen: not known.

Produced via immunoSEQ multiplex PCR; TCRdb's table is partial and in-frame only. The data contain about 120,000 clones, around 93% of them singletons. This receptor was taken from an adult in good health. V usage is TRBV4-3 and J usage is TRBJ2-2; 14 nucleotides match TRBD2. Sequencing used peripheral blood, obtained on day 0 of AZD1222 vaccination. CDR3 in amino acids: CASAGLAGGNTGELFF. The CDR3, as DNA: TGCGCCAGCGCCGGACTAGCGGGAGGGAACACCGGGGAGCTGTTTTTT.